Following are 23 T cell receptor beta chains from one sample sequenced in a study of CD8 T cells in ankylosing spondylitis. TCRdb processed the 5' RACE reads anew with MiXCR; each CDR3 protein has one entry. The data hold approximately 300,000 distinct CDR3 sequences, with roughly 8% observed a single time. These receptors have no known antigen. Findings of the study overall: Ankylosing spondylitis blood appeared to be characterized by a TCR beta motif of eight or nine highly homologous variants.

Sequencing was carried out using blood, either unsorted or a sorted T cell fraction (not recorded which). These receptors all stem from a male donor with ankylosing spondylitis.

The CDR3 reads CASSPSNRGGLNTQYF. For the CDR3, the DNA is TGTGCCAGCTCACCATCCAACAGGGGCGGGCTGAATACGCAGTATTTT. The rearrangement links TRBV18 to TRBJ2-3; 7 nucleotides match TRBD1. The J segment lost 7 bases and the V segment lost 2 bases, leaving 12 bases of the junction unmatched. CDR3 length: 16 residues. CDR1 is KGHSH, CDR2 LQKENI, per germline. The whole variable domain, remainder taken from reference TRBV18 and TRBJ2-3, is NAGVMQNPRHLVRRRGQEARLRCSPMKGHSHVYWYRQLPEEGLKFMVYLQKENIIDESGMPKERFSAEFPKEGPSILRIQQVVRGDSAAYFCASSPSNRGGLNTQYFGPGTRLTVL.

This clonotype was seen a few times. The rearrangement uses TRBV12-3 or TRBV12-4 and TRBJ2-7, with TRBD2 as a possible D gene (5 bases). The CDR3 has 13 residues. V shed 3 bases and J shed 6 bases, with 12 bases lying between them. CDR3 coding DNA: TGTGCCAGCAGTTTTGGACTGAATCTCGAGCAGTACTTC. Translating it yields CASSFGLNLEQYF.

The V call is TRBV6-2 or TRBV6-3, the J call TRBJ1-5; weak D call: TRBD1 (6 bases). Germline V gene sequence: CDR1 MNHEY, CDR2 SVGEGT. This CDR3 region has 14 residues. Trimming pared 7 bases from V and 3 bases from J, leaving 13 bases between. CDR3 sequence: CASNTGQSNQPQHF. The CDR3 DNA reads as TGTGCCAGCAATACAGGGCAATCCAATCAGCCCCAGCATTTT.

This clonotype was seen many times. V usage is TRBV20-1 and J usage is TRBJ2-7; 8 positions match TRBD1. Per germline, CDR1 DFQATT and CDR2 SNEGSKA (reference sequence). V lost 5 bases and J lost 5; bases outside the gene matches: 8. This CDR3 has 13 amino acids. The CDR3 spells CSASLDRVNEQYF. Written as DNA, the CDR3 is TGCAGTGCTTCCCTGGACAGGGTAAACGAGCAGTACTTC.

This clonotype was counted at least ten times. This chain links TRBV5-1 with TRBJ1-1; D is perhaps TRBD1 (6 bases). With 0 bases removed from V and 11 bases from J, the gap between germline ends came to 17 bases. Germline CDR1 reads SGHRS; CDR2 reads YFSETQ. This CDR3 has 14 amino acids. CDR3 amino acids: CASSLERSERGAFF. The CDR3 bases are TGCGCCAGCAGCTTGGAGCGCTCTGAAAGGGGGGCTTTCTTT.

This chain joins TRBV5-1 and TRBJ2-6, with D maybe TRBD1 (5 bases). Trimming cost V 10 bases and J 2 bases, with 22 bases left between them. CDR3 length equals 17 residues. Germline lookup yields CDR1 SGHRS and CDR2 YFSETQ. The CDR3 DNA sequence: TGCGCCTCCCAATTGGGCCAGGGCAGTACTGGGGCCAACGTCCTGACTTTC. As protein: CASQLGQGSTGANVLTF.

This clonotype was recorded many times. The CDR3 region is CASSRDSTYNEQFF. The CDR3 DNA reads as TGTGCCAGCAGCAGGGACTCTACCTACAATGAGCAGTTCTTC. The J gene is TRBJ2-1, the V gene TRBV7-3, with D perhaps matching TRBD2 (6 bases). CDR1 and CDR2 (germline): SGHTA, FQGTGA. The CDR3 covers 14 residues. Between the trimmed V and J ends, which lost 5 bases and 2 bases, there was a span of 10 bases.

V usage is TRBV29-1 and J usage is TRBJ2-7; D might be TRBD1 (5 bases). Germline V gene sequence: CDR1 SQVTM, CDR2 ANQGSEA. The CDR3 length is 13 residues. Trimming left V 6 bases short and J 6 bases short, with 18 bases between. CDR3 nucleotide sequence: TGCAGCGTGGGAAGGCAGGGTAGGGGCGAGCAGTACTTC. Its protein product is CSVGRQGRGEQYF.

This chain joins TRBV20-1 and TRBJ2-7, with D possibly TRBD2 on 7 matching bases. V shed 7 bases and J shed 0 bases, with 16 bases lying between them. The CDR3 sequence is 14 residues long. Germline V gene sequence: CDR1 DFQATT, CDR2 SNEGSKA (reference sequence). CDR3 sequence reads: CSGRSGGLSYEQYF. The CDR3 bases are TGCAGTGGTCGTTCCGGGGGGCTCTCCTACGAGCAGTACTTC.

This clonotype was detected only a few times. The chain employs TRBV28 and TRBJ2-1, with 7 bases that match TRBD2. Germline trimming cut 10 bases from V and 0 bases from J; bases unmatched to any gene: 15. This CDR3 comprises 17 residues. The germline gives CDR1 MDHEN, CDR2 SYDVKM. The CDR3 is CATLLPTGTTSYNEQFF. The CDR3 coding sequence is TGTGCCACCTTGCTCCCGACCGGGACTACCTCCTACAATGAGCAGTTCTTC.

This clonotype showed up just a few times. The chain carries TRBV10-3 and TRBJ2-7, with D possibly TRBD2 on 6 matching bases. Trimming shortened V by 0 bases and J by 0 bases, and 15 bases separated the two germline ends. The germline V gene has CDR1 ENHRY and CDR2 SYGVKD. This CDR3 has 17 amino acids. The CDR3 spells CAISESMARGSSYEQYF. In DNA, the CDR3 is TGTGCCATCAGTGAGTCGATGGCGCGGGGAAGCTCCTACGAGCAGTACTTC.

The rearrangement uses TRBV29-1 and TRBJ1-2; D not resolved. CDR1 is SQVTM and CDR2 is ANQGSEA in the germline V gene. The CDR3 extends over 13 amino acids. V shed 3 bases and J shed 4 bases, with 12 bases lying between them. In DNA form, the CDR3 reads TGCAGCGTTGAGGTCGTGGGTATCTATGGCTACACCTTC. Protein: CSVEVVGIYGYTF.

V and J are TRBV9 and TRBJ2-3, with TRBD2 identical over 10 bases. The CDR3 has 13 amino acids. The trim removed 1 base at V and 13 bases at J, leaving 6 bases unmatched. The V gene's germline CDR1 is SGDLS and CDR2 YYNGEE. The CDR3 loop is CASSVSSGRAEYF. CDR3 in DNA: TGTGCCAGCAGCGTATCAAGCGGGAGGGCCGAGTATTTT.

The chain links TRBV5-1 to TRBJ2-1; 7 nucleotides match TRBD2. CDR1 and CDR2 (germline): SGHRS, YFSETQ. V lost 1 base, J lost 6 bases, and 7 bases stayed unmatched. The CDR3 sequence is 15 residues long. The CDR3 is CASSLWGGLGNEQFF. CDR3 nucleotide sequence: TGCGCCAGCAGCTTGTGGGGAGGGCTGGGCAATGAGCAGTTCTTC.

This clonotype came up many times. The rearrangement joins TRBV4-3 to TRBJ2-1, with D perhaps TRBD2 (5 bases). CDR3 size: 14 residues. The germline V and J ends were trimmed by 4 bases and 6 bases, with 13 bases remaining between them. Germline assignment: CDR1 LGHNA and CDR2 YSLEER. This CDR3 is CASSPRSVSNEQFF. Written as DNA, the CDR3 is TGCGCCAGCAGCCCACGTAGCGTTTCCAATGAGCAGTTCTTC.

There are many counts of this clonotype. This chain joins TRBV7-8 and TRBJ2-1; TRBD1 agrees at 10 bases. CDR3 length: 16 amino acids. Trimming took 5 bases from V and 3 from J; bases not matched to a gene: 7. The germline CDR1 and CDR2 sequences are SGHVS and FQNEAQ. The CDR3 DNA reads TGTGCCAGCAGCCAGCGGGGGACAGGGGTCTACAATGAGCAGTTCTTC. Residues: CASSQRGTGVYNEQFF.

This clonotype appeared a few times. J is TRBJ2-5 and V is TRBV27; TRBD2 matches at 10 bases. The CDR3 is made up of 16 amino acids. From germline, CDR1 is MNHEY and CDR2 SMNVEV (reference sequence). V shed 6 bases and J 5 bases; nucleotides not matched to a gene: 12. Here the CDR3 reads CASRKVGLAGVETQYF. The CDR3 region has the DNA TGTGCCAGCAGAAAAGTCGGCCTAGCGGGAGTGGAGACCCAGTACTTC.

This chain joins TRBV29-1 and TRBJ1-1; no definite D call. This CDR3 contains 13 residues. V dropped 7 bases and J dropped 4 bases, with 16 bases sitting between them. The germline V gene has CDR1 SQVTM and CDR2 ANQGSEA. Here the CDR3 DNA reads TGCAGCGCCGACTTCCGGAGGAGCACTGAAGCTTTCTTT. It translates to CSADFRRSTEAFF.

V usage is TRBV20-1 and J usage is TRBJ2-1; 14 bases line up with TRBD2. In germline, CDR1 is DFQATT, CDR2 SNEGSKA (reference sequence). There are 18 residues in the CDR3. V was pared by 4 bases and J by 5 bases, with 13 bases of the junction left unmatched. The CDR3 sequence: CSAIRTSGRPFRDNEQFF. The CDR3 DNA sequence: TGCAGTGCTATCCGGACTAGCGGGAGGCCCTTTAGGGACAATGAGCAGTTCTTC.

V gene TRBV12-3 or TRBV12-4 combines with J gene TRBJ2-5; maybe TRBD2 (6 bases). V was clipped by 2 bases and J by 4 bases, with 11 bases between them. This CDR3 has 14 amino acids. In DNA, the CDR3 is TGTGCCAGCAGTTTATTTGCTAGCGTAGAGACCCAGTACTTC. Its protein product is CASSLFASVETQYF.

J is TRBJ1-1 and V is TRBV7-2; no clear D. Trimming shortened V by 5 bases and J by 2 bases, and 12 bases separated the two germline ends. Per the germline V gene, CDR1 is SGHTA and CDR2 is FQGNSA. The CDR3 is 14 amino acids. CDR3 sequence: CASSPLSANTEAFF. The CDR3 coding sequence is TGTGCCAGCAGCCCTCTATCAGCCAACACTGAAGCTTTCTTT.

The V gene is TRBV7-2, the J gene TRBJ2-7; 7 nucleotides match TRBD1. V shed 5 bases, J shed 12 bases, and the junction held 16 bases outside the gene matches. Looked up from germline, CDR1 is SGHTA and CDR2 is FQGNSA. The CDR3 extends over 14 amino acids. The CDR3 DNA follows: TGTGCCAGCAGCCAGGGGGACCTCCATACGAGACCGTACTTC. It specifies CASSQGDLHTRPYF.

The V and J genes are TRBV27 and TRBJ1-2, with D perhaps matching TRBD1 (5 bases). The germline gives CDR1 MNHEY, CDR2 SMNVEV (reference sequence). Trimming stripped 3 bases from V and 2 bases from J, with 13 bases between. This CDR3 region has 15 residues. The CDR3 nucleotides are TGTGCCAGCAGTTTCGCCGGGACCGCAAACTATGGCTACACCTTC. Its translation is CASSFAGTANYGYTF.